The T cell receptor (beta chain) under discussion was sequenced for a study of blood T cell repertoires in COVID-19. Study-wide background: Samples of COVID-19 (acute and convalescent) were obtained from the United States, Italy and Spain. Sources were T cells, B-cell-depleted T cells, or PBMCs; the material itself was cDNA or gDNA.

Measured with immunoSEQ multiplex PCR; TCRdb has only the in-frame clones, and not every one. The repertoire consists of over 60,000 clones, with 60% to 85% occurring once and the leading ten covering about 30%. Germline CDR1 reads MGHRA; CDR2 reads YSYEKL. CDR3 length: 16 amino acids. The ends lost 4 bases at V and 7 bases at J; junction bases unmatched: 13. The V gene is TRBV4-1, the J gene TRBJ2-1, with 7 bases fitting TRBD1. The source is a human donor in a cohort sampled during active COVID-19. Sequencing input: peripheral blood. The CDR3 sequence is CASSLDTFDRVNEQFF. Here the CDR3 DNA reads TGCGCCAGCAGCCTCGATACCTTCGACAGGGTTAATGAGCAGTTCTTC.